The clone carrying this TCR beta chain was observed at least ten times. Each CDR3 protein gets one entry after TCRdb re-called the 5' RACE reads with MiXCR. Of a few hundred thousand distinct CDR3 sequences in the sample, around 10% were seen once. These data belong to a study of T-cell memory formation after mild COVID-19. Germline CDR1 reads SGHRS; CDR2 reads YFSETQ. V dropped 1 base and J dropped 0 bases, with 8 bases sitting between them. The CDR3 is made up of 15 amino acids. This TCR came from a man between 18 and 29 years old who had mild COVID-19 (a few samples of this study predate the infection). Cell type and time point are not known. What was sequenced was PBMCs or a T cell subset sorted from them (not recorded which). V usage is TRBV5-1 and J usage is TRBJ2-1, with unresolved D. The CDR3 coding sequence is TGCGCCAGCAGCTTGTGGGGTATCTCCTACAATGAGCAGTTCTTC. Translating it yields CASSLWGISYNEQFF.